Listed below are T cell receptor beta chains from one sample, sequenced in a study of blood T cell repertoires in COVID-19. Clones were read by immunoSEQ multiplex PCR, and TCRdb kept only the in-frame ones, dropping some. The profile shows about 87,000 clones, 86% of them singletons. The sample consisted of peripheral blood. These receptors were collected from a human donor in a cohort sampled during active COVID-19. CDR3s include the opening cysteine and the closing phenylalanine or tryptophan. A D gene is named only where the DNA matches it firmly. Part of the rows lack a size; the others show once, few, many or a class for expanded clones.

>TRBJ2-3|once|NA|TRBV24-1
TGTGCCACCAGTTCAGGGCTTGATACGCAGTATTTT
CATSSGLDTQYF
>TRBJ2-7|NA|NA|TRBV29-1
TGCAGCGCTAATCTAGCGACAGGGCGGGACGAGCAGTACTTC
CSANLATGRDEQYF
>TRBJ2-7|NA|TRBD1|TRBV18
TGTGCCAGCTCCGACGGACAGGGGCTCTCCTACGAGCAGTACTTC
CASSDGQGLSYEQYF
>TRBJ1-2|NA|TRBD1|TRBV5-1
TGCGCCAGCAGCTTGGCACAGGACAGGGGGCTGAGCGGCTACACCTTC
CASSLAQDRGLSGYTF
>TRBJ1-1|NA|TRBD1|TRBV7-9
TGTGCCAGCAGCTGGACAGGGAACACTGAAGCTTTCTTT
CASSWTGNTEAFF
>TRBJ2-5|NA|NA|TRBV24-1
TGTGCCACCCAGGCGGGTCCGCAAGAGACCCAGTACTTC
CATQAGPQETQYF
>TRBJ2-5|NA|NA|TRBV7-9
TGTGCCAGCAGCTCAAACCGGGTCCCCAATACCCAGTACTTC
CASSSNRVPNTQYF
>TRBJ2-1|NA|TRBD2|TRBV18
TGTGCCAGCTCGGTCGGGAGGCCGGATGAGCAGTTCTTC
CASSVGRPDEQFF
>TRBJ2-7|NA|TRBD1|TRBV5-6
TGTGCCAGCAGCACTCCGGGACAGACGAGCTCCTACGAGCAGTACTTC
CASSTPGQTSSYEQYF
>TRBJ2-7|NA|NA|TRBV18
TGTGCCAGCTCACCATCTCGTAACTACGAGCAGTACTTC
CASSPSRNYEQYF
>TRBJ2-2|NA|TRBD1|TRBV7-2
TGTGCCAGCAGCTTCAAGGGGGCGGGCACCGGGGAGCTGTTTTTT
CASSFKGAGTGELFF
>TRBJ1-2|NA|NA|TRBV19
TGTGCCAGTAGTAAGTCCGGGTATGGCTACACCTTC
CASSKSGYGYTF
>TRBJ2-7|once|NA|TRBV27
TGTGCCACCTCGGAACAGCTGACCTCCTACGAGCAGTACTTC
CATSEQLTSYEQYF
>TRBJ1-6|NA|NA|TRBV6-1
TGTGCCAGCAGTGAGTTAGGGTCGGGAGATTCACCCCTCCACTTT
CASSELGSGDSPLHF
>TRBJ1-1|NA|NA|TRBV12-3/TRBV12-4
TGTGCCAGCAAGCGGACGGAGAACACTGAAGCTTTCTTT
CASKRTENTEAFF
>TRBJ1-2|NA|TRBD1|TRBV5-8
TGTGCCAGCAGCCTTAACGACAGGGGGGTCTATGGCTACACCTTC
CASSLNDRGVYGYTF
>TRBJ2-7|NA|NA|TRBV15
TGTGCCACCAGCAAGACAGAACGCTACGAGCAGTACTTC
CATSKTERYEQYF
>TRBJ2-5|NA|NA|TRBV4-3
TGCGCCAGCAGCCAAGGAAGCGGGTTAAAAGAGACCCAGTACTTC
CASSQGSGLKETQYF
>TRBJ1-1|NA|NA|TRBV3-1/TRBV3-2
TGTGCCAGCAGCCAGTACCTAGGGGCCAACACTGAAGCTTTCTTT
CASSQYLGANTEAFF
>TRBJ1-3|NA|NA|TRBV7-8
TGTGCCAGCAGCTTTCTTTCGGGAAACACCATATATTTT
CASSFLSGNTIYF
>TRBJ2-6|NA|NA|TRBV5-5
TGTGCCAGCAGCTTGAGCCAGGCTGGGGCCAACGTCCTGACTTTC
CASSLSQAGANVLTF
>TRBJ1-1|NA|NA|TRBV27
TGTGCCAGCAGGCCGAACCTCAGGGGAACTGAAGCTTTCTTT
CASRPNLRGTEAFF
>TRBJ1-5|NA|NA|TRBV18
TGTGCCAGCTCACCAAGTCAGGCCAGCAATCAGCCCCAGCATTTT
CASSPSQASNQPQHF
>TRBJ2-7|NA|NA|TRBV27
TGTGCCAGCAGTTTGGGCAGAACCTACGAGCAGTACTTC
CASSLGRTYEQYF
>TRBJ1-2|medium-sized|NA|TRBV18
TGTGCCAGCTCACCGCCAACAGGCGACCCCTATGGCTACACCTTC
CASSPPTGDPYGYTF
>TRBJ2-1|NA|TRBD2|TRBV7-6
TGTGCCAGCAGCCTGGGTCAGCGGGACTCCTACAATGAGCAGTTCTTC
CASSLGQRDSYNEQFF
>TRBJ1-2|NA|NA|TRBV28
TGTGCCAGCAGTTCTGCGGGGGGCCTTGGGTATGGCTACACCTTC
CASSSAGGLGYGYTF
>TRBJ2-3|NA|NA|TRBV9
TGTGCCAGCAGCGTAGGGGTGGGGGCCTCCACAGATACGCAGTATTTT
CASSVGVGASTDTQYF
>TRBJ2-4|NA|TRBD2|TRBV7-9
TGTGCCAGCAGTCAAAGCGGGATGGAGCTCGGCAAAAACATTCAGTACTTC
CASSQSGMELGKNIQYF
>TRBJ2-7|NA|TRBD1|TRBV5-6
TGTGCCAGCAGATACAGGGGTAGGGACGAGCAGTACTTC
CASRYRGRDEQYF
>TRBJ1-2|few|TRBD1|TRBV7-9
TGTGCCACCTCTACAGGGGAGATCGGCTACACCTTC
CATSTGEIGYTF
>TRBJ2-6|NA|NA|TRBV4-3
TGCGCCAGCAGCCAAGGAGGATTTGGGGCCAACGTCCTGACTTTC
CASSQGGFGANVLTF
>TRBJ1-3|NA|NA|TRBV19
TGTGCCAGTAGTATTTTGCTAGGCCCGACTGGAAACACCATATATTTT
CASSILLGPTGNTIYF
>TRBJ2-5|NA|TRBD2|TRBV3-1/TRBV3-2
TGTGCCACCGAACAGCGGGGGGGCGGGACCCAGTACTTC
CATEQRGGGTQYF
>TRBJ2-7|NA|NA|TRBV9
TGTGCCAGCAGCGTAGGAGCAGGGTTCTCCTACGAGCAGTACTTC
CASSVGAGFSYEQYF
>TRBJ1-1|NA|NA|TRBV7-3
TGTGCCAGCAGCTTACGCGGGAACACTGAAGCTTTCTTT
CASSLRGNTEAFF
>TRBJ1-5|NA|TRBD1|TRBV5-6
TGTGCCAGCAGCTCACAGGGGCGAGGTCAGCCCCAGCATTTT
CASSSQGRGQPQHF
>TRBJ2-2|NA|NA|TRBV5-4
TGTGCCAGCAGCTTACAGGGCACCGGGGAGCTGTTTTTT
CASSLQGTGELFF
>TRBJ2-5|NA|NA|TRBV2
TGTGCCAGCAGCCCGGTCGGACATCGAATGTATCAAGAGACCCAGTACTTC
CASSPVGHRMYQETQYF
>TRBJ1-5|NA|NA|TRBV6-2/TRBV6-3
TGTGCCAGCAGTTTATTTAGCAATCAGCCCCAGCATTTT
CASSLFSNQPQHF
>TRBJ2-3|NA|TRBD1|TRBV6-5
TGTGCCAGCAGTTCGGGACAGGGTACAGATACGCAGTATTTT
CASSSGQGTDTQYF
>TRBJ2-3|NA|TRBD2|TRBV7-9
TGTGCCAGCAGCACCCAGCGGGAGGGCCAGACAGATACGCAGTATTTT
CASSTQREGQTDTQYF
>TRBJ1-2|few|NA|TRBV19
TGTGCCAGTAGTGCCCAGTGGAACTATGGCTACACCTTC
CASSAQWNYGYTF
>TRBJ2-1|NA|TRBD2|TRBV5-4
TGTGCCAGCAGCTCCGGGGGGGGACACCTAACCCGAGCGGGGGAGTTCTTC
CASSSGGGHLTRAGEFF
>TRBJ2-5|NA|TRBD2|TRBV20-1
TGCAGTGCTAGTGACGGGGGGGAGACCCAGTACTTC
CSASDGGETQYF
>TRBJ1-1|few|NA|TRBV12-3/TRBV12-4
TGTGCCAGCAGTAGAGCGAACACTGAAGCTTTCTTT
CASSRANTEAFF
>TRBJ2-1|once|TRBD2|TRBV7-9
TGTGCCAGCAGCTTGGCCCTCGTAGCGGGAGGCAGCAATGAGCAGTTCTTC
CASSLALVAGGSNEQFF